The clone carrying this T cell receptor (beta chain) showed up just a few times. These data are taken from a study of T cells after yellow fever vaccination. The V gene end was trimmed by 5 bases and the J gene end by 9 bases; junction bases not matched to a gene: 7. Germline values: CDR1 SGHDT, CDR2 YYEEEE. The CDR3 has 13 residues. TCRdb re-called the 5' RACE reads with MiXCR, one entry per CDR3 protein. The data hold about 230,000 distinct CDR3 sequences, with roughly 6.3% observed a single time. Specimen: CD4+ T cells sorted from PBMCs, collected on the day of the yellow fever booster vaccination. This chain uses TRBV5-6 with TRBJ2-2; TRBD1 matches at 7 bases. The receptor was derived from a man aged 30-40 years who received the YFV17D yellow fever vaccine. Here the CDR3 DNA reads TGTGCCAGCAGTCACAGACAGGGCCGGGAGCTGTTTTTT. Translation gives CASSHRQGRELFF.